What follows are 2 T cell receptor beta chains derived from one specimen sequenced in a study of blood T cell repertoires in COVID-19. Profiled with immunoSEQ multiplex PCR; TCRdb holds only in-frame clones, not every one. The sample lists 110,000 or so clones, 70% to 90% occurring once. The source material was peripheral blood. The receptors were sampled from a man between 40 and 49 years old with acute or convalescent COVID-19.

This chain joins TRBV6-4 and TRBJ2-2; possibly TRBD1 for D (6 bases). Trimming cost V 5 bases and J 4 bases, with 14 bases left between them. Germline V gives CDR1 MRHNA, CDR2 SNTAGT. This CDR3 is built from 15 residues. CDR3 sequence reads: CASSLRTGSTGELFF. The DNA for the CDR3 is TGTGCCAGCAGTCTCCGAACAGGGAGCACCGGGGAGCTGTTTTTT.

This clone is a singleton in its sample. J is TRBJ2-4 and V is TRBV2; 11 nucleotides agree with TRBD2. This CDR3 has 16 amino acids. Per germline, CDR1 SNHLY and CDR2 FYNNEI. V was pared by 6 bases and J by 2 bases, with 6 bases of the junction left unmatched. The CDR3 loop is CASRISGGDTKNIQYF. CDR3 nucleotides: TGTGCCAGCAGAATTAGCGGGGGGGACACCAAAAACATTCAGTACTTC.